These T cell receptor beta chains were read from a single sample in a study of T-cell memory formation after mild COVID-19. One entry per CDR3 protein results from TCRdb running MiXCR on the 5' RACE reads. The sample shows about 410,000 distinct CDR3 sequences, around 17% of them seen only once. Material for sequencing was PBMCs or a T cell subset sorted from them (not recorded which). The receptors come from a man in his late teens or twenties who had mild COVID-19 (a few samples of this study predate the infection). Cell type and time point are not known. The CDR3 runs from the conserved cysteine through the conserved F or W. The D gene is left open where the match is weak. Some rows have no size entry. The others give once, few or many, or a class for an expanded clone.

J: TRBJ2-5; D: -; size: few; V: TRBV10-3; CDR3: CAISESTGQETQYF; DNA: TGTGCCATCAGTGAGTCGACGGGCCAAGAGACCCAGTACTTC
J: TRBJ2-2; D: TRBD2; size: -; V: TRBV6-5; CDR3: CASSYPGTGGTGELFF; DNA: TGTGCCAGCAGTTACCCTGGGACGGGGGGGACCGGGGAGCTGTTTTTT
J: TRBJ1-6; D: TRBD1; size: few; V: TRBV6-6; CDR3: CASSYTGGESPLHF; DNA: TGTGCCAGCAGTTACACAGGGGGGGAGTCACCCCTCCACTTT
J: TRBJ1-4; D: -; size: few; V: TRBV7-8; CDR3: CASSSKLDRRWLFF; DNA: TGTGCCAGCAGCTCCAAATTGGACCGCCGTTGGCTGTTTTTT
J: TRBJ2-1; D: -; size: few; V: TRBV7-3; CDR3: CASSFSPNPYNEQFF; DNA: TGTGCCAGCAGCTTTTCACCAAACCCCTACAATGAGCAGTTCTTC
J: TRBJ2-5; D: TRBD2; size: -; V: TRBV6-5; CDR3: CASSLTAGGPGETQYF; DNA: TGTGCCAGCAGTTTGACAGCGGGGGGGCCTGGGGAGACCCAGTACTTC
J: TRBJ2-1; D: TRBD2; size: few; V: TRBV6-2/TRBV6-3; CDR3: CASTPGGGVPGLATLNEQFF; DNA: TGTGCCAGCACTCCAGGGGGGGGTGTCCCGGGACTAGCGACCCTGAATGAGCAGTTCTTC
J: TRBJ1-3; D: -; size: many; V: TRBV7-3; CDR3: CASSSGQGNTIYF; DNA: TGTGCCAGCAGTTCCGGACAGGGAAACACCATATATTTT
J: TRBJ2-7; D: -; size: few; V: TRBV10-1; CDR3: CASSDQGAGNSYEQYF; DNA: TGCGCCAGCAGTGACCAAGGGGCCGGCAATTCCTACGAGCAGTACTTC
J: TRBJ2-2; D: TRBD2; size: many; V: TRBV5-6; CDR3: CASSPGLADTGELFF; DNA: TGTGCCAGCAGCCCGGGACTAGCGGACACCGGGGAGCTGTTTTTT
J: TRBJ2-3; D: TRBD2; size: -; V: TRBV12-3/TRBV12-4; CDR3: CASRLAGGGTDTQYF; DNA: TGTGCCAGCAGACTAGCGGGGGGCGGGACAGATACGCAGTATTTT
J: TRBJ2-5; D: -; size: few; V: TRBV9; CDR3: CASSVADETQYF; DNA: TGTGCCAGCAGCGTAGCTGACGAGACCCAGTACTTC
J: TRBJ2-1; D: TRBD2; size: few; V: TRBV6-2/TRBV6-3; CDR3: CASSYGGGARDEQFF; DNA: TGTGCCAGCAGTTACGGCGGGGGGGCTCGGGATGAGCAGTTCTTC
J: TRBJ2-7; D: TRBD2; size: -; V: TRBV7-2; CDR3: CASSLGRGFDEQYF; DNA: TGTGCCAGCAGCTTGGGGAGGGGTTTCGACGAGCAGTACTTC
J: TRBJ2-3; D: -; size: -; V: TRBV10-3; CDR3: CAISDNRGSTLLGDVSTDTQYF; DNA: TGTGCCATCAGTGATAACAGAGGAAGTACTTTGCTTGGTGACGTGAGCACAGATACGCAGTATTTT
J: TRBJ2-1; D: -; size: -; V: TRBV19; CDR3: CASSISGQRISYNEQFF; DNA: TGTGCCAGTAGTATCTCTGGACAGCGAATCTCCTACAATGAGCAGTTCTTC
J: TRBJ1-4; D: -; size: -; V: TRBV20-1; CDR3: CSARAAGGDEKLFF; DNA: TGCAGTGCTAGAGCGGCCGGGGGGGATGAAAAACTGTTTTTT
J: TRBJ1-1; D: -; size: -; V: TRBV7-9; CDR3: CASSLYPGGVNTEAFF; DNA: TGTGCCAGCAGCTTATACCCCGGTGGGGTGAACACTGAAGCTTTCTTT
J: TRBJ1-1; D: TRBD1; size: -; V: TRBV4-1; CDR3: CASSQHRDRSLLNTEAFF; DNA: TGCGCCAGCAGCCAGCACCGGGACAGATCCCTTCTGAACACTGAAGCTTTCTTT
J: TRBJ1-1; D: -; size: few; V: TRBV27; CDR3: CASIRGAEAFF; DNA: TGTGCCAGCATTCGGGGCGCTGAAGCTTTCTTT
J: TRBJ2-3; D: -; size: -; V: TRBV7-7; CDR3: CASSLRGRAHTDTQYF; DNA: TGTGCTAGCAGCTTAAGGGGCAGGGCTCACACAGATACGCAGTATTTT
J: TRBJ2-1; D: -; size: few; V: TRBV12-3/TRBV12-4; CDR3: CASRSQGYNEQFF; DNA: TGTGCCAGCAGGTCACAGGGCTACAATGAGCAGTTCTTC
J: TRBJ1-2; D: -; size: -; V: TRBV5-5; CDR3: CASSPRYAPAGYGYTF; DNA: TGTGCCAGCAGCCCGCGGTATGCCCCAGCAGGCTATGGCTACACCTTC
J: TRBJ2-5; D: TRBD2; size: -; V: TRBV4-1; CDR3: CASSQDRGGGLQETQYF; DNA: TGCGCCAGCAGCCAAGATCGCGGGGGGGGACTCCAAGAGACCCAGTACTTC
J: TRBJ2-5; D: TRBD2; size: few; V: TRBV4-3; CDR3: CASSPLEYGGYQETQYF; DNA: TGCGCCAGCAGCCCCCTGGAGTACGGGGGGTACCAAGAGACCCAGTACTTC
J: TRBJ2-1; D: -; size: -; V: TRBV6-6; CDR3: CASNSAAPTSHEQFF; DNA: TGTGCCAGCAATTCGGCGGCCCCCACCAGCCATGAGCAGTTCTTC
J: TRBJ2-1; D: -; size: few; V: TRBV12-3/TRBV12-4; CDR3: CASSSLRAEQFF; DNA: TGTGCCAGCAGTTCCCTCCGGGCAGAGCAGTTCTTC
J: TRBJ2-2; D: TRBD1; size: few; V: TRBV7-2; CDR3: CASRPGQGLGELFF; DNA: TGTGCCAGCAGGCCGGGACAGGGATTAGGGGAGCTGTTTTTT
J: TRBJ1-1; D: TRBD1; size: few; V: TRBV5-1; CDR3: CASSSSPDRGGVKTEAFF; DNA: TGCGCCAGCAGCTCATCTCCCGACAGGGGAGGGGTTAAGACTGAAGCTTTCTTT
J: TRBJ2-4; D: TRBD1; size: -; V: TRBV5-1; CDR3: CASSDQGARNIQYF; DNA: TGCGCCAGCAGCGACCAGGGGGCGAGGAACATTCAGTACTTC
J: TRBJ1-1; D: -; size: -; V: TRBV7-8; CDR3: CASSLTVDTEAFF; DNA: TGTGCCAGCAGCTTAACGGTGGACACTGAAGCTTTCTTT
J: TRBJ2-3; D: TRBD2; size: many; V: TRBV19; CDR3: CASSIAGTSGTDTQYF; DNA: TGTGCCAGTAGTATTGCCGGGACTAGCGGCACAGATACGCAGTATTTT
J: TRBJ1-6; D: -; size: -; V: TRBV19; CDR3: CASSYSPYSYNSPLHF; DNA: TGTGCCAGTAGCTATTCACCGTACTCCTATAATTCACCCCTCCACTTT
J: TRBJ1-6; D: -; size: -; V: TRBV12-3/TRBV12-4; CDR3: CASSRTYVNSPLHF; DNA: TGTGCCAGCAGCCGGACGTATGTGAATTCACCCCTCCACTTT
J: TRBJ2-7; D: -; size: -; V: TRBV7-8; CDR3: CASSPGTHYEQYF; DNA: TGTGCCAGCAGCCCCGGGACACACTACGAGCAGTACTTC
J: TRBJ1-5; D: -; size: -; V: TRBV9; CDR3: CASSDGRPGQPQHF; DNA: TGTGCCAGCAGCGACGGCAGGCCAGGTCAGCCCCAGCATTTT
J: TRBJ1-3; D: -; size: -; V: TRBV7-2; CDR3: CASSTRRGNTIYF; DNA: TGTGCCAGCAGCACACGACGAGGAAACACCATATATTTT
J: TRBJ2-3; D: -; size: -; V: TRBV29-1; CDR3: CSVRPGLNTDTQYF; DNA: TGCAGCGTCCGCCCGGGACTGAACACAGATACGCAGTATTTT
J: TRBJ2-1; D: TRBD1; size: -; V: TRBV6-2/TRBV6-3; CDR3: CASSYSRSGGEQFF; DNA: TGTGCCAGCAGTTACTCGAGGTCAGGGGGTGAGCAGTTCTTC
J: TRBJ2-4; D: -; size: -; V: TRBV2; CDR3: CASSLGLNIQYF; DNA: TGTGCCAGCAGTTTAGGCCTTAACATTCAGTACTTC
J: TRBJ2-1; D: TRBD2; size: -; V: TRBV11-2; CDR3: CASSSGLAGGKQFF; DNA: TGTGCCAGCAGCTCCGGACTAGCGGGGGGCAAGCAGTTCTTC
J: TRBJ2-3; D: -; size: few; V: TRBV28; CDR3: CASSARGLRTDTQYF; DNA: TGTGCCAGCAGCGCACGGGGACTGCGCACAGATACGCAGTATTTT
J: TRBJ1-2; D: -; size: few; V: TRBV5-1; CDR3: CASTLHSTRDGYTF; DNA: TGCGCCAGCACCCTTCATAGCACAAGGGATGGCTACACCTTC
J: TRBJ1-1; D: -; size: -; V: TRBV27; CDR3: CASSRGGAGGTEAFF; DNA: TGTGCCAGCAGCCGGGGGGGGGCTGGGGGCACTGAAGCTTTCTTT
J: TRBJ2-1; D: TRBD1; size: few; V: TRBV12-3/TRBV12-4; CDR3: CASRIGTGFDEQFF; DNA: TGTGCCAGCAGGATAGGGACAGGGTTTGATGAGCAGTTCTTC
J: TRBJ2-3; D: TRBD2; size: few; V: TRBV7-6; CDR3: CASSLTGGPPDTQYF; DNA: TGTGCCAGCAGCTTAACGGGGGGGCCCCCAGATACGCAGTATTTT
J: TRBJ2-3; D: TRBD1; size: few; V: TRBV5-1; CDR3: CASSLDGPSGTGKVDTQYF; DNA: TGCGCCAGCAGCTTGGATGGGCCCTCCGGGACAGGGAAGGTGGATACGCAGTATTTT
J: TRBJ1-2; D: -; size: -; V: TRBV5-6; CDR3: CASSIRRGAGYTF; DNA: TGTGCCAGCAGCATAAGGAGGGGAGCTGGCTACACCTTC
J: TRBJ2-5; D: TRBD2; size: few; V: TRBV7-9; CDR3: CASREGLAGEWETQYF; DNA: TGTGCCAGCAGGGAAGGACTAGCGGGGGAATGGGAGACCCAGTACTTC
J: TRBJ2-3; D: TRBD2; size: -; V: TRBV28; CDR3: CASSDNQRGVTDTQYF; DNA: TGTGCCAGCAGCGATAACCAGCGGGGGGTAACAGATACGCAGTATTTT
J: TRBJ1-2; D: TRBD1; size: few; V: TRBV28; CDR3: CASSPGGAYYGYTF; DNA: TGTGCCAGCAGTCCAGGGGGCGCGTACTATGGCTACACCTTC
J: TRBJ2-5; D: -; size: once; V: TRBV7-9; CDR3: CASSTHSGGEETQYF; DNA: TGTGCCAGCAGCACCCATTCGGGGGGCGAAGAGACCCAGTACTTC
J: TRBJ1-2; D: -; size: few; V: TRBV20-1; CDR3: CSARGGEYGYTF; DNA: TGCAGTGCCAGAGGTGGGGAATATGGCTACACCTTC
J: TRBJ1-2; D: -; size: few; V: TRBV28; CDR3: CASSPDTVYGYTF; DNA: TGTGCCAGCAGTCCCGACACCGTCTATGGCTACACCTTC
J: TRBJ2-3; D: -; size: -; V: TRBV7-6; CDR3: CASSLAQGVGDTQYF; DNA: TGTGCCAGCAGCTTAGCACAGGGAGTTGGAGATACGCAGTATTTT
J: TRBJ1-3; D: -; size: few; V: TRBV4-1; CDR3: CASSQAVLSSGNTIYF; DNA: TGCGCCAGCAGCCAAGCAGTTCTCAGCTCTGGAAACACCATATATTTT
J: TRBJ2-5; D: TRBD2; size: few; V: TRBV20-1; CDR3: CSAPSGTSGEYF; DNA: TGCAGTGCCCCCTCCGGGACTAGCGGAGAGTACTTC